The present T cell receptor (beta chain) was sequenced within a study of CD8+CD57+ T cells in acquired aplastic anemia. Overall study: The study obtained an average of roughly 2.9 ug of DNA from sorted CD4+ and CD8+ cells.

The template for TCR beta VDJ and CDR3 sequence profiling was genomic DNA. MiXCR, applied by TCRdb to the reads, yields one record per CDR3 protein. The sample yields roughly 150,000 distinct CDR3 sequences, around 40% seen once. The CDR3 sequence is 14 residues long. CDR1 and CDR2 (germline): LNHNV, YYDKDF (reference sequence). General study findings and limits: Patient and control CD8+ Simpson's diversity was not significantly different. Some 28 CD8+ CDR3 sequences occurred in both the patients and the controls.

Details on this clonotype: What it recognizes is unknown. An end of the junction differs from the germline gene, which may be a read error.

The specimen was sorted CD4+, CD8+, or CD8+CD57+ T cells (not recorded which) from PBMCs. The chain joins TRBV15 to TRBJ1-6; no definite D call. This sequence was found in a human donor in good health. The CDR3 spells CATRPNSHNSPLHF. The CDR3 region has the DNA TGTGCCACCAGACCCAACTCCCATAATTCACCCCTCCACTTT.